The clone carrying this T cell receptor (beta chain) was picked up many times. This sample stems from a study of blood T cells in healthy people across ages. Looked up from germline, CDR1 is SGHKS and CDR2 is YYEKEE (reference sequence). Unmatched junction bases numbered 5, after V lost 0 bases and J lost 7 bases. The CDR3 is made up of 17 amino acids. Together with a sample-barcoded 5' primer, a J-beta primer mix was included in a second PCR lasting about 7 to 12 cycles. TCRdb re-called the 5' RACE reads through MiXCR, storing one row per CDR3 protein. The sample has hundreds of thousands of distinct CDR3 sequences, around a fifth seen once.

The specimen sequenced was blood. The chain uses TRBV5-5 and TRBJ2-1; TRBD2 aligns across 15 bases. The sequence was obtained from a man aged 70 or older in good health. CDR3 nucleotides: TGTGCCAGCAGCTTGGCGGGACTAGCGGGAGGAAATAATGAGCAGTTCTTC. Protein: CASSLAGLAGGNNEQFF.